The present T cell receptor (beta chain) was sequenced within a study of T cell changes during pregnancy in multiple sclerosis. In germline, CDR1 is SGHRS, CDR2 YFSETQ. The V gene lost 0 bases and the J gene lost 3 bases, with 9 bases spanning the gap. The CDR3 is 14 amino acids. Sequencing was performed with immunoSEQ multiplex PCR; in TCRdb, only in-frame clones are kept and a portion is missing. The sample carries some 50,000 clones, about 91% recorded once. The genes are TRBV5-1 and TRBJ1-2; TRBD1 might be the D (6 bases). The source material was CD4+ T cells from peripheral blood mononuclear cells, sampled in the second trimester of pregnancy. This sequence was found in a female donor with multiple sclerosis, enrolled in a pregnancy study. The CDR3 region has the DNA TGCGCCAGCAGCTTGGAGCCAGGGGACTATGGCTACACCTTC. Translating it yields CASSLEPGDYGYTF.